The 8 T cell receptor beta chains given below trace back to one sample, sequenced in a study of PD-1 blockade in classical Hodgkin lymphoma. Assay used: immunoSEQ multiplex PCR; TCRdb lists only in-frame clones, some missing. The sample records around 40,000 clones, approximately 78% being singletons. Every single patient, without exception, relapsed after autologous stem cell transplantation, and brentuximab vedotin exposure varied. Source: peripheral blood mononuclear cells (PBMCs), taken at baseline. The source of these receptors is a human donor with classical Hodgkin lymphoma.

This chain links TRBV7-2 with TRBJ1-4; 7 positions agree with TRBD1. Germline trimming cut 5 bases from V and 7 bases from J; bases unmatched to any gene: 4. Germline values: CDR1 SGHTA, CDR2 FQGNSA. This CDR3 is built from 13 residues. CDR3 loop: CASSPGGGEKLFF. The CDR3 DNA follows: TGTGCCAGCAGCCCAGGGGGAGGTGAAAAACTGTTTTTT.

CDR3 nucleotide sequence: TGTGCCAGCTCACGTGGGACAGGGGGCACGAACACCGGGGAGCTGTTTTTT. It codes for CASSRGTGGTNTGELFF. The chain links TRBV18 to TRBJ2-2, with 12 bases that match TRBD1. Trimming cost V 4 bases and J 0 bases; bases outside gene matches: 3. Germline V CDR1 and CDR2: KGHSH, LQKENI. This CDR3 spans 17 amino acids.

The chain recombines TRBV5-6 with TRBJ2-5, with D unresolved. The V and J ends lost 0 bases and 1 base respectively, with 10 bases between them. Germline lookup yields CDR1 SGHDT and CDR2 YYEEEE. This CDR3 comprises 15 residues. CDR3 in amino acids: CASSLAMEIQETQYF. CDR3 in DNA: TGTGCCAGCAGCTTGGCCATGGAAATCCAAGAGACCCAGTACTTC.

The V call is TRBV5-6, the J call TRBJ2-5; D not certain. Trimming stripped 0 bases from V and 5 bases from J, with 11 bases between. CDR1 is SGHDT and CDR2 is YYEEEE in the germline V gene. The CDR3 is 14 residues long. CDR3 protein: CASSLGGLGETQYF. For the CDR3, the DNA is TGTGCCAGCAGCTTGGGTGGGCTGGGGGAGACCCAGTACTTC.

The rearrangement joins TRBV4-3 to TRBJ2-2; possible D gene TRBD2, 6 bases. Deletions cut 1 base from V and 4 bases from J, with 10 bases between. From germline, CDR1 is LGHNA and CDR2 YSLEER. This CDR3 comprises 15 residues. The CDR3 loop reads CASSQVAGRTGELFF. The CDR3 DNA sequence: TGCGCCAGCAGCCAAGTGGCGGGGCGCACCGGGGAGCTGTTTTTT.

The CDR3 coding sequence is TGCGCCAGCAGCTTGGGGGGGGCGCGGGAGACCCAGTACTTC. This translates into CASSLGGARETQYF. The chain uses TRBV5-1 and TRBJ2-5; D might be TRBD1 or TRBD2, each matching 6 bases. The V end lost 0 bases, the J end lost 5 bases, and 11 bases lay between the germline ends. Per the germline V gene, CDR1 is SGHRS and CDR2 is YFSETQ. CDR3 size: 14 residues.

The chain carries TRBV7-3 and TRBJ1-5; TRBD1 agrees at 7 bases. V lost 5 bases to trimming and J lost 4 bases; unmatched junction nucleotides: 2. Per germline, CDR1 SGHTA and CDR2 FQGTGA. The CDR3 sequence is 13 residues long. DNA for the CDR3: TGTGCCAGCAGCACGGACAGGAATCAGCCCCAGCATTTT. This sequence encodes CASSTDRNQPQHF.

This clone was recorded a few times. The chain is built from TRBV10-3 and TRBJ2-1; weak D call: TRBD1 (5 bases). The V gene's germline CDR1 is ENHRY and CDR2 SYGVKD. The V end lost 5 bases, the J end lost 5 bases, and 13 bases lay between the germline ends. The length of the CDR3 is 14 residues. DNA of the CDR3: TGTGCCATCAGTTTCTGGCAGGGAAACAATGAGCAGTTCTTC. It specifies CAISFWQGNNEQFF.